Presented here are 8 T cell receptor beta chains from one specimen sequenced in a study of blood T cell repertoires in COVID-19 (dated by TCRdb to the early 2020s). The library was made by the immunoSEQ multiplex PCR assay. In its TCRdb copy, this immuneACCESS table keeps in-frame sequences only and misses some clones. Where compared with another copy, unresolved V genes explain less than half of these, and the others have no known cause. In all, the sample holds some 50,000 clones, and about 85% of those were seen once. Approximately 3% of the sample is taken by the ten largest. The material sequenced was PBMCs or T cells enriched from blood (not recorded which). The receptors come from a woman aged 50 to 65 who had recovered from COVID-19.

V is TRBV10-1 and J is TRBJ1-2; D is unresolved. V was cut by 3 bases and J by 5 bases, with 7 bases left in between. Germline loops: CDR1 WNHNN, CDR2 SYGVQD (reference sequence). The CDR3 consists of 12 residues. DNA of the CDR3: TGCGCCAGCAGTGAATCGCGTTATGGCTACACCTTC. Encoded protein: CASSESRYGYTF.

The table lists this clone with a few counts. The chain links TRBV6-2 or TRBV6-3 to TRBJ2-4, with TRBD2 identical over 8 bases. Germline loops: CDR1 MNHEY, CDR2 SVGEGT. Trimming took 2 bases from V and 4 from J; bases not matched to a gene: 16. This CDR3 spans 19 amino acids. CDR3 region: CASSYDRGREAVKKNIQYF. The CDR3 DNA reads TGTGCCAGCAGTTACGATCGCGGGCGGGAGGCGGTGAAGAAAAACATTCAGTACTTC.

This chain links TRBV5-1 with TRBJ2-7; 8 nucleotides agree with TRBD2. Germline CDR1 and CDR2: SGHRS and YFSETQ. CDR3 size: 16 residues. V shed 0 bases, J shed 2 bases, and the junction held 7 bases outside the gene matches. The CDR3 loop reads CASSLASGLRAYEQYF. In DNA, the CDR3 is TGCGCCAGCAGCTTGGCTAGCGGGCTCAGGGCCTACGAGCAGTACTTC.

This clone was seen once. The chain joins TRBV19 to TRBJ2-1; D unclear. The CDR3 totals 16 residues. Germline V CDR1 and CDR2: LNHDA, SQIVND (reference sequence). Trimming removed 3 bases at V and 2 bases at J, with 14 bases between. The CDR3 reads CASSIKINSAYNEQFF. The CDR3 nucleotides are TGTGCCAGTAGTATCAAGATTAATTCGGCCTACAATGAGCAGTTCTTC.

This clone was recorded only once. The chain links TRBV10-1 to TRBJ2-1; 15 bases are shared with TRBD2. The CDR3 is 14 residues long. The V gene end was trimmed by 8 bases and the J gene end by 7 bases; junction bases not matched to a gene: 3. The germline gives CDR1 WNHNN, CDR2 SYGVQD (reference sequence). In DNA form, the CDR3 reads TGCGCCAGCGGACTAGCGGGAGGGAAGAATGAGCAGTTCTTC. Its translation: CASGLAGGKNEQFF.

The chain recombines TRBV28 with TRBJ2-6; D may be TRBD1 (5 bases). Germline V gives CDR1 MDHEN, CDR2 SYDVKM. CDR3 length: 17 amino acids. Between the trimmed V and J ends, which lost 3 bases and 4 bases, there was a span of 16 bases. The CDR3 is CASSFGHAGQGANVLTF. The CDR3 DNA reads TGTGCCAGCAGTTTCGGACACGCTGGCCAGGGGGCCAACGTCCTGACTTTC.

This chain joins TRBV7-2 and TRBJ2-1; weak D call: TRBD1 (6 bases). Germline loops: CDR1 SGHTA, CDR2 FQGNSA. The CDR3 sequence is 15 residues long. The V end was cut by 1 base, the J end by 7 bases, with 14 bases between. The CDR3 sequence: CASSLGQPTGNEQFF. Here the CDR3 DNA reads TGTGCCAGCAGCTTAGGTCAACCTACAGGGAATGAGCAGTTCTTC.

The rearrangement joins TRBV7-9 to TRBJ2-7; no firm D call. V dropped 1 base and J dropped 0 bases, with 4 bases sitting between them. Per the germline V gene, CDR1 is SEHNR and CDR2 is FQNEAQ (reference sequence). The CDR3 is 13 residues long. The DNA for the CDR3 is TGTGCCAGCAGCTTAGGTATCTCCTACGAGCAGTACTTC. Translated: CASSLGISYEQYF.